The rows below give T cell receptor beta chains drawn from one sample of a study of PD-1 blockade in classical Hodgkin lymphoma. Sequencing used immunoSEQ multiplex PCR; TCRdb keeps in-frame clones, though not all of them. The profile shows 15,000 to 20,000 clones, 75% to 95% of them singletons. The sequenced sample was peripheral blood mononuclear cells (PBMCs). The receptors originated from a human donor with classical Hodgkin lymphoma. Both conserved end residues are part of each CDR3. Each record gives: D gene, clone size, J gene, CDR3 length, V gene, CDR3 protein, CDR3 DNA. A D gene is named only where the DNA matches it firmly. Clone size is stated in some rows and not others, as once, few, many or a class when expanded.

NA,NA,TRBJ2-3,18,TRBV27,CASSLGTDAGPSTDTQYF,TGTGCCAGCAGTTTGGGTACGGATGCGGGTCCGAGCACAGATACGCAGTATTTT
NA,NA,TRBJ2-5,13,TRBV6-5,CASSQVGWETQYF,TGTGCCAGCAGCCAAGTGGGTTGGGAGACCCAGTACTTC
NA,NA,TRBJ2-6,14,TRBV29-1,CSVNKGPGANVLTF,TGCAGCGTAAACAAGGGGCCTGGGGCCAACGTCCTGACTTTC
TRBD1,NA,TRBJ1-3,16,TRBV28,CASSPDHTGAGNTIYF,TGTGCCAGCAGCCCCGACCACACAGGGGCTGGAAACACCATATATTTT
NA,NA,TRBJ2-5,14,TRBV10-3,CAISESQGQETQYF,TGTGCCATCAGTGAGTCACAGGGACAAGAGACCCAGTACTTC
NA,NA,TRBJ2-2,15,TRBV10-3,CAISETALNTGELFF,TGTGCCATCAGTGAAACGGCACTAAACACCGGGGAGCTGTTTTTT
NA,NA,TRBJ2-3,13,TRBV25-1,CASSDRGRDTQYF,TGTGCCAGCAGTGATCGGGGGCGAGATACGCAGTATTTT
TRBD1,NA,TRBJ1-5,13,TRBV18,CASSLDRDQPQHF,TGTGCCAGCTCCTTGGACAGGGATCAGCCCCAGCATTTT
NA,NA,TRBJ2-7,12,TRBV18,CASSPEGVPQYF,TGTGCCAGCTCACCGGAGGGTGTACCGCAGTACTTC
NA,NA,TRBJ2-2,15,TRBV25-1,CASSEGVGGTGELFF,TGTGCCAGCAGTGAAGGGGTAGGGGGGACCGGGGAGCTGTTTTTT
NA,NA,TRBJ2-2,15,TRBV5-1,CASSLALGGAGELFF,TGCGCCAGCAGCTTGGCCCTTGGGGGTGCCGGGGAGCTGTTTTTT
TRBD1,NA,TRBJ2-1,18,TRBV25-1,CASSGRQGRRHVYNEQFF,TGTGCCAGCAGTGGAAGACAGGGCCGCCGACATGTCTACAATGAGCAGTTCTTC
NA,NA,TRBJ1-3,11,TRBV20-1,CSASQGDTIYF,TGCAGTGCTAGCCAAGGGGACACCATATATTTT
NA,once,TRBJ1-2,12,TRBV29-1,CSVEGQFHGYTF,TGCAGCGTTGAAGGACAGTTTCATGGCTACACCTTC
NA,NA,TRBJ1-6,15,TRBV6-5,CASRDTGTMGSPLHF,TGTGCCAGCAGGGATACCGGGACAATGGGCTCACCCCTCCACTTT
TRBD2,NA,TRBJ2-1,15,TRBV10-1,CASSGIAGTYNEQFF,TGCGCCAGCAGTGGGATAGCGGGAACCTACAATGAGCAGTTCTTC
NA,NA,TRBJ2-5,17,TRBV25-1,CASSDETGLESRETQYF,TGTGCCAGCAGTGACGAGACAGGTTTGGAATCTCGAGAGACCCAGTACTTC
TRBD2,NA,TRBJ2-7,15,TRBV6-1,CASSERLAESYEQYF,TGTGCCAGCAGTGAAAGGCTAGCGGAGTCCTACGAGCAGTACTTC
NA,NA,TRBJ2-5,13,TRBV12-5,CASGSTRQETQYF,TGTGCTAGTGGGTCTACTAGACAAGAGACCCAGTACTTC
TRBD2,NA,TRBJ2-5,16,TRBV11-2,CASRRLSGRPQETQYF,TGTGCCAGCAGGCGTCTTAGCGGGAGGCCCCAAGAGACCCAGTACTTC
NA,NA,TRBJ1-1,14,TRBV28,CASRYRDIATEAFF,TGTGCCAGCAGATACAGGGATATCGCAACTGAAGCTTTCTTT
TRBD1,NA,TRBJ2-7,13,TRBV27,CASRRTGPYEQYF,TGTGCCAGCAGAAGGACAGGGCCCTACGAGCAGTACTTC
NA,NA,TRBJ2-2,13,TRBV9,CASSVGLAGELFF,TGTGCCAGCAGCGTAGGTTTGGCCGGGGAGCTGTTTTTT
NA,NA,TRBJ2-1,12,TRBV10-2,CASSERRGEQFF,TGCGCCAGCAGTGAGCGACGAGGGGAGCAGTTCTTC
TRBD2,NA,TRBJ2-7,17,TRBV7-9,CASSLAFGTSGKYEQYF,TGTGCCAGCAGCTTAGCGTTTGGGACTAGCGGGAAGTACGAGCAGTACTTC
NA,NA,TRBJ2-1,15,TRBV11-2,CASSPNGNSAGEQFF,TGTGCCAGCAGTCCTAATGGGAATAGCGCAGGGGAGCAGTTCTTC
NA,NA,TRBJ2-2,15,TRBV5-1,CASSYGGKNTGELFF,TGCGCCAGCAGCTACGGCGGGAAGAACACCGGGGAGCTGTTTTTT
TRBD2,once,TRBJ2-3,16,TRBV25-1,CASGNTLAGATDTQYF,TGTGCCAGCGGAAATACGCTAGCGGGAGCCACAGATACGCAGTATTTT
TRBD2,NA,TRBJ2-1,16,TRBV25-1,CASSESAGGKYNEQFF,TGTGCCAGCAGTGAGTCTGCGGGGGGAAAATACAATGAGCAGTTCTTC
NA,NA,TRBJ1-2,11,TRBV20-1,CSARSREGYTF,TGCAGTGCTAGGAGTAGGGAAGGCTACACCTTC
TRBD2,few,TRBJ2-1,16,TRBV5-1,CASSPELAGGGNEQFF,TGCGCCAGCAGCCCGGAACTAGCGGGAGGGGGGAATGAGCAGTTCTTC
NA,NA,TRBJ1-4,12,TRBV27,CASSSLNEKLFF,TGTGCCAGCAGTTCTCTAAATGAAAAACTGTTTTTT
NA,once,TRBJ1-5,13,TRBV19,CASSGTADQPQHF,TGTGCCAGTAGTGGGACTGCCGATCAGCCCCAGCATTTT
NA,NA,TRBJ2-3,14,TRBV15,CATSRLRIPDTQYF,TGTGCCACCAGCAGATTAAGGATTCCAGATACGCAGTATTTT
NA,NA,TRBJ1-5,14,TRBV6-5,CASSSVRNNQPQHF,TGTGCCAGCAGTTCCGTCCGGAACAATCAGCCCCAGCATTTT
TRBD1,NA,TRBJ2-5,12,TRBV7-2,CASSSQGETQYF,TGTGCCAGCAGCTCACAGGGGGAGACCCAGTACTTC
TRBD2,NA,TRBJ2-2,19,TRBV27,CASSLVGAGGPVDTGELFF,TGTGCCAGCAGTTTAGTCGGAGCGGGAGGGCCTGTGGACACCGGGGAGCTGTTTTTT
NA,NA,TRBJ2-3,15,TRBV27,CASSLETLGTDTQYF,TGTGCCAGCAGCCTCGAGACACTAGGCACAGATACGCAGTATTTT
NA,NA,TRBJ1-2,13,TRBV2,CASNAQGSAGYTF,TGTGCCAGCAACGCGCAGGGCTCGGCTGGCTACACCTTC
NA,NA,TRBJ2-1,16,TRBV10-3,CAISDNSGNSYNEQFF,TGTGCCATCAGTGACAATTCGGGGAACTCCTACAATGAGCAGTTCTTC
TRBD1,NA,TRBJ2-3,14,TRBV5-4,CASRYQQGADTQYF,TGTGCCAGCAGATATCAACAGGGGGCAGATACGCAGTATTTT
NA,NA,TRBJ2-2,14,TRBV27,CASSPAGPTGELFF,TGTGCCAGCAGTCCCGCGGGGCCCACCGGGGAGCTGTTTTTT
TRBD1,NA,TRBJ1-4,16,TRBV18,CASSPAQGGANEKLFF,TGTGCCAGCTCACCAGCCCAGGGGGGAGCTAATGAAAAACTGTTTTTT
NA,NA,TRBJ1-3,13,TRBV19,CASPRAPGNTIYF,TGTGCCAGCCCCCGGGCCCCGGGGAACACCATATATTTT
TRBD2,NA,TRBJ2-3,19,TRBV7-9,CATSTGLAEGGESTDTQYF,TGTGCCACTTCCACGGGACTAGCGGAGGGGGGGGAAAGCACAGATACGCAGTATTTT
NA,few,TRBJ2-2,14,TRBV6-4,CASSDSGGAGELFF,TGTGCCAGCAGTGACTCGGGGGGTGCCGGGGAGCTGTTTTTT
NA,NA,TRBJ2-3,13,TRBV2,CASSGDLKDTQYF,TGTGCCAGCAGTGGGGACCTGAAAGATACGCAGTATTTT
NA,NA,TRBJ1-3,14,TRBV6-6,CASSYRSSGNTIYF,TGTGCCAGCAGTTACCGAAGCTCTGGAAACACCATATATTTT
TRBD2,NA,TRBJ2-1,15,TRBV5-6,CASSFAGGGYNEQFF,TGTGCCAGCAGCTTTGCGGGAGGAGGGTACAATGAGCAGTTCTTC
TRBD1,NA,TRBJ2-7,17,TRBV25-1,CASSGGTDRASPYEQYF,TGTGCCAGCAGTGGGGGAACGGACAGGGCGAGTCCCTACGAGCAGTACTTC
NA,NA,TRBJ1-4,13,TRBV19,CASSIGSPEKLFF,TGTGCCAGTAGTATCGGGAGCCCAGAAAAACTGTTTTTT
TRBD1,NA,TRBJ1-5,14,TRBV6-5,CASRAGTGGAPQHF,TGTGCCAGCAGAGCCGGGACAGGGGGCGCCCCCCAGCATTTT
NA,NA,TRBJ2-5,14,TRBV30,CAWSPSATLETQYF,TGTGCCTGGAGTCCTTCGGCGACCCTGGAGACCCAGTACTTC
TRBD1,NA,TRBJ2-1,13,TRBV10-2,CAGGQGARYEQFF,TGCGCCGGAGGACAGGGGGCACGGTATGAGCAGTTCTTC
NA,NA,TRBJ2-4,18,TRBV23-1,CASSQSVFGGLAKNIQYF,TGCGCCAGCAGTCAATCAGTGTTCGGGGGTCTAGCCAAAAACATTCAGTACTTC
NA,NA,TRBJ2-5,17,TRBV28,CASREMNGIFVEETQYF,TGTGCCAGCAGAGAGATGAACGGGATCTTCGTTGAGGAGACCCAGTACTTC
TRBD1,NA,TRBJ2-7,16,TRBV6-5,CASSYSTGGAIYEQYF,TGTGCCAGCAGTTACTCGACAGGGGGCGCGATCTACGAGCAGTACTTC
NA,NA,TRBJ1-5,15,TRBV7-2,CASSLAGLGNQPQHF,TGTGCCAGCAGCTTAGCAGGGCTCGGCAATCAGCCCCAGCATTTT